What follows are 16 T cell receptor beta chains derived from one specimen sequenced in a study of control samples from healthy donors and cancer patients. The assay was immunoSEQ multiplex PCR, and TCRdb's table has in-frame clones only and misses some. The repertoire holds 90,000 or so clones, with approximately 84% as singletons. Sequencing was performed on PBMCs. All receptors derive from a man between 65 and 85 years old with lung cancer.

The chain has TRBV19 and TRBJ2-7, with 10 bases fitting TRBD1. CDR1 is LNHDA and CDR2 is SQIVND in the germline V gene (reference sequence). CDR3 length: 14 residues. After removal of 5 bases from V and 4 bases from J, the junction contained 5 bases not matched to a gene. The CDR3 is CASSLGTGVYEQYF. CDR3 nucleotide sequence: TGTGCCAGTAGTCTCGGGACAGGGGTTTACGAGCAGTACTTC.

The chain carries TRBV6-4 and TRBJ2-7; 7 nucleotides align to TRBD1. V was clipped by 7 bases and J by 6 bases; unmatched bases: 3. The CDR3 sequence is 11 residues long. Germline V gene data show CDR1 as MRHNA and CDR2 as SNTAGT. The CDR3 sequence is CASTGTAEQYF. The CDR3 bases are TGTGCCAGCACCGGGACAGCCGAGCAGTACTTC.

This CDR3 reads CASSDSSEGPGELFF. The CDR3 nucleotides read TGTGCCAGCAGTGACTCTAGCGAGGGCCCCGGGGAGCTGTTTTTT. The chain joins TRBV6-4 to TRBJ2-2, with D perhaps TRBD2 (5 bases). In germline, CDR1 is MRHNA, CDR2 SNTAGT. Trimming pared 0 bases from V and 6 bases from J, leaving 11 bases between. The CDR3 is 15 residues long.

V is TRBV27 and J is TRBJ1-6; D might be TRBD1 (5 bases). Germline values: CDR1 MNHEY, CDR2 SMNVEV (reference sequence). V shed 3 bases and J shed 14 bases, with 11 bases lying between them. The CDR3 runs to 12 residues. This CDR3 reads CASSFQGTALHF. CDR3 DNA sequence: TGTGCCAGCAGTTTCCAGGGTACGGCCCTCCACTTT.

V gene TRBV5-1 combines with J gene TRBJ1-6; D gene ambiguous. CDR1 is SGHRS, CDR2 YFSETQ, per germline. The CDR3 is made up of 17 amino acids. Deletions cut 0 bases from V and 0 bases from J, with 10 bases between. The CDR3 nucleotides read TGCGCCAGCAGCTTGGACTCAATAGGCTCCTATAATTCACCCCTCCACTTT. It yields the protein CASSLDSIGSYNSPLHF.

In this sample, this clone turned up many times. The genes are TRBV6-2 or TRBV6-3 and TRBJ1-3; D perhaps matches TRBD1 (6 bases). CDR1 and CDR2 (germline): MNHEY, SVGEGT. CDR3 length: 15 amino acids. V gave up 4 bases and J gave up 0 bases, with 10 bases separating them. The CDR3: CASSSGQFSGNTIYF. The CDR3 nucleotides read TGTGCCAGCAGTTCTGGACAGTTCTCTGGAAACACCATATATTTT.

J is TRBJ2-5 and V is TRBV7-9; 7 bases line up with TRBD1. The CDR3 is made up of 14 amino acids. Trimming took 6 bases from V and 5 from J; bases not matched to a gene: 9. Germline V CDR1 and CDR2: SEHNR, FQNEAQ (reference sequence). In DNA, the CDR3 is TGTGCCAGCAGTAGAAGAGGGGGCCAGGAGACCCAGTACTTC. Its translation: CASSRRGGQETQYF.

The chain carries TRBV9 and TRBJ2-2, with D possibly being TRBD1 or TRBD2 (5 bases each). The germline CDR1 and CDR2 sequences are SGDLS and YYNGEE. V was pared by 0 bases and J by 7 bases, with 16 bases between. This CDR3 is 16 amino acids long. DNA of the CDR3: TGTGCCAGCAGCGTAGCAATGGGGACCTCCGGCGGGGAGCTGTTTTTT. Encoded protein: CASSVAMGTSGGELFF.

This chain joins TRBV15 and TRBJ1-1; D is uncertain. Germline V gene data show CDR1 as LNHNV and CDR2 as YYDKDF (reference sequence). Trimming removed 3 bases at V and 7 bases at J, with 9 bases between. This CDR3 spans 12 amino acids. CDR3 sequence reads: CATSRGFFEAFF. As DNA, the CDR3 is TGTGCCACCAGCAGGGGGTTCTTTGAAGCTTTCTTT.

The DNA for the CDR3 is TGTGCCAGCAGTTTCGGTGGGACAGGGATAGGAGAAAAACTGTTTTTT. It specifies CASSFGGTGIGEKLFF. The chain carries TRBV27 and TRBJ1-4; 9 nucleotides match TRBD1. This CDR3 has 16 amino acids. V lost 3 bases, J lost 8 bases, and 10 bases stayed unmatched. Germline CDR1 MNHEY, CDR2 SMNVEV (reference sequence).

As regards this clone: A read error may account for a junction end that differs from germline. The rearrangement joins TRBV18 to TRBJ1-1, with D unresolved. Germline V lookup: CDR1 KGHSH, CDR2 LQKENI. CDR3 length equals 14 residues. DNA for the CDR3: TGTGCCAGCCCACCACCGGTAGCAGCCACTGAAGCTTTCTTT. As protein: CASPPPVAATEAFF.

This clone was recorded only once. The chain couples TRBV7-9 to TRBJ2-2; D tentatively reads TRBD1 or TRBD2 (6 bases each). The CDR3 extends over 17 amino acids. Trimming shortened V by 6 bases and J by 1 base, and 18 bases separated the two germline ends. Germline V CDR1 and CDR2: SEHNR, FQNEAQ (reference sequence). This CDR3 reads CASRMIWGAQNTGELFF. CDR3 DNA sequence: TGTGCCAGCAGGATGATCTGGGGGGCGCAGAACACCGGGGAGCTGTTTTTT.

The chain recombines TRBV25-1 with TRBJ1-2; D gene uncertain. The germline V gene has CDR1 MGHDK and CDR2 SYGVNS. Trimming left V 2 bases short and J 4 bases short, with 11 bases between. This CDR3 has 14 residues. The CDR3 sequence: CASSEPSSAYGYTF. The DNA of the CDR3 is TGTGCCAGCAGTGAACCGTCCTCCGCCTATGGCTACACCTTC.

The V gene is TRBV3-1 (or the pseudogene TRBV3-2), the J gene TRBJ1-3, with 7 positions matching TRBD1. This CDR3 comprises 17 residues. Per the germline V gene, CDR1 is LGHDT and CDR2 is YNNKEL (reference sequence). The trim removed 4 bases at V and 0 bases at J, leaving 9 bases unmatched. CDR3 sequence: CASSRNPRGSSGNTIYF. In DNA form, the CDR3 reads TGTGCCAGCAGCCGAAACCCCAGGGGGAGCTCTGGAAACACCATATATTTT.

This chain's CDR3 is CASTMGVGTVNTEAFF. CDR3 DNA sequence: TGTGCCAGTACTATGGGAGTTGGGACAGTGAACACTGAAGCTTTCTTT. V usage is TRBV19 and J usage is TRBJ1-1, with 7 positions matching TRBD1. J lost 0 bases, V lost 7 bases, and 11 bases had no gene match. Germline V gene sequence: CDR1 LNHDA, CDR2 SQIVND (reference sequence). The length of the CDR3 is 16 residues.

This chain links TRBV9 with TRBJ2-1; 7 nucleotides line up with TRBD2. This CDR3 is 15 amino acids long. V shed 0 bases, J shed 6 bases, and the junction held 6 bases outside the gene matches. The germline V gene has CDR1 SGDLS and CDR2 YYNGEE. The CDR3 bases are TGTGCCAGCAGCGTAGTGAGCGGGGTCACCAATGAGCAGTTCTTC. The encoded protein is CASSVVSGVTNEQFF. Supplemented by reference TRBV9 and TRBJ2-1, the full variable domain reads DSGVTQTPKHLITATGQRVTLRCSPRSGDLSVYWYQQSLDQGLQFLIQYYNGEERAKGNILERFSAQQFPDLHSELNLSSLELGDSALYFCASSVVSGVTNEQFFGPGTRLTVL.